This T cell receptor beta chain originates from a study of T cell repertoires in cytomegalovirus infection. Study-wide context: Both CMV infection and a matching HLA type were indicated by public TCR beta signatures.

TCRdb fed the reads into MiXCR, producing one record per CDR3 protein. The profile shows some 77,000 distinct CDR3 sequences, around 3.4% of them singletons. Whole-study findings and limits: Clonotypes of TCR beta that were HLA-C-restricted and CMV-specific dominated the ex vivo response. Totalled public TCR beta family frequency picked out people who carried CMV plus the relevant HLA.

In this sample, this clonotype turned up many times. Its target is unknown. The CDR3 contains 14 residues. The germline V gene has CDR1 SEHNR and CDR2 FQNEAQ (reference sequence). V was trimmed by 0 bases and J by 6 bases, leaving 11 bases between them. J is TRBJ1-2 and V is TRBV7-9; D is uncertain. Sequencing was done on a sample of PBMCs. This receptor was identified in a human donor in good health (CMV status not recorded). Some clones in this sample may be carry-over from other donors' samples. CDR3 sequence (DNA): TGTGCCAGCAGCTTAGCAGTAGAGTGGAATGGCTACACCTTC. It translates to CASSLAVEWNGYTF. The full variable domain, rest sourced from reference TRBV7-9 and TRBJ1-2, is DTGVSQNPRHKITKRGQNVTFRCDPISEHNRLYWYRQTLGQGPEFLTYFQNEAQLEKSRLLSDRFSAERPKGSFSTLEIQRTEQGDSAMYLCASSLAVEWNGYTFGSGTRLTVV.